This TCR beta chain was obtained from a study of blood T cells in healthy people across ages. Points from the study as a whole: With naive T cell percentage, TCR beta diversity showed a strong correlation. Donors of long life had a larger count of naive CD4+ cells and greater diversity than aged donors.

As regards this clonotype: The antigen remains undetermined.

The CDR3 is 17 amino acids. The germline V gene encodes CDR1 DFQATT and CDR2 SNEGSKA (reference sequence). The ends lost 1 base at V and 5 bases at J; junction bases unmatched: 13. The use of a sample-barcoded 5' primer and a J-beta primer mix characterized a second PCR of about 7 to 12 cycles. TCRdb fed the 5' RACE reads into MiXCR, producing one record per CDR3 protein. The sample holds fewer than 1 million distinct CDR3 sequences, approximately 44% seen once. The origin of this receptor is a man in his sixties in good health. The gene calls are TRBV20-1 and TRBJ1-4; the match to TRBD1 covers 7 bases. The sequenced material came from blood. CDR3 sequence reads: CSARAPWDSYHNEKLFF. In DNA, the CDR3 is TGCAGTGCTAGAGCCCCGTGGGACAGCTACCACAATGAAAAACTGTTTTTT.